This section outlines one T cell receptor (beta chain) sequence together with its context. These data come from a study of cytomegalovirus exposure and HLA in healthy donors. Germline V gene data show CDR1 as LGHNA and CDR2 as YSLEER. CDR3 size: 14 residues. Trimming stripped 0 bases from V and 6 bases from J, with 8 bases between. The primer mix had 60 Vbeta and 13 Jbeta primers. Libraries were prepared by immunoSEQ multiplex PCR; TCRdb keeps only in-frame clonotypes and omits some of them. The table has 130,000 to 150,000 clones, 73% seen once. The TCR comes from a woman between 18 and 29 years old in good health and CMV-seronegative. Sequencing was done on a sample of PBMCs. The rearrangement joins TRBV4-3 to TRBJ2-2; D unclear. The CDR3 sequence is CASSQDPFAGELFF. DNA for the CDR3: TGCGCCAGCAGCCAAGATCCGTTTGCCGGGGAGCTGTTTTTT.